This TCR beta chain is from a study of shared clonotypes between healthy human individuals. Study in general: Three plates each covered CD4 naive and memory; CD8 naive two, CD8 memory one.

A split of CD4+ cells into CD45RA+ naive and CD45RA-negative memory subsets was performed. TCRdb's table, derived via immunoSEQ multiplex PCR, lists solely in-frame clones and lacks some. The repertoire holds some 1.1 million clones, with about 72% as singletons. This CDR3 contains 14 residues. V gave up 2 bases and J gave up 4 bases, with 12 bases separating them. The germline CDR1 and CDR2 sequences are SGDLS and YYNGEE. Sample: memory CD4+ T cells from PBMCs. The subset denotes: CD45RA-negative fraction. This TCR derives from a man younger than 30 in good health. Some clones in this sample may be carry-over from other donors' samples. The rearrangement joins TRBV9 to TRBJ1-2; D is ambiguous. The DNA for the CDR3 is TGTGCCAGCAGCGTGGGGAACGGCATCTATGGCTACACCTTC. It yields the protein CASSVGNGIYGYTF.